The 28 T cell receptor beta chains listed next were all sequenced from one sample in a study of CD8 T cells in ankylosing spondylitis. A single record per CDR3 protein comes from TCRdb applying MiXCR to the 5' RACE reads. The sample has about 250,000 distinct CDR3 sequences, around 25% seen once. Material: blood, either unsorted or a sorted T cell fraction (not recorded which). Receptors originate from a male donor with ankylosing spondylitis or in good health (not recorded which).

The gene calls are TRBV6-1 and TRBJ2-7, with D possibly being TRBD2 (5 bases). CDR3 length equals 17 residues. Germline V lookup: CDR1 MNHNS, CDR2 SASEGT. Trimming removed 5 bases from V and 2 bases from J, with 22 bases in between. As DNA, the CDR3 is TGTGCCAGCAGTCCTAGAGCGCCATCGGGGATCCCCTACGAGCAGTACTTC. Protein: CASSPRAPSGIPYEQYF.

This clonotype was observed a handful of times. This chain connects TRBV29-1 to TRBJ2-5; 10 nucleotides agree with TRBD2. This CDR3 is 13 amino acids long. V lost 7 bases, J lost 6 bases, and 8 bases stayed unmatched. Germline V CDR1 and CDR2: SQVTM, ANQGSEA. CDR3 bases: TGCAGCGGGAGCGGGGGGGCCTTTCAGACCCAGTACTTC. It is translated as CSGSGGAFQTQYF.

This sequence joins TRBV7-2 and TRBJ2-7; 10 bases fit TRBD1. The germline V gene has CDR1 SGHTA and CDR2 FQGNSA. The length of the CDR3 is 14 residues. V lost 0 bases, J lost 5 bases, and 1 base stayed unmatched. CDR3 in amino acids: CASSLATGGNEQYF. Here the CDR3 DNA reads TGTGCCAGCAGCTTAGCGACAGGGGGCAACGAGCAGTACTTC.

The sample holds many counts of this clonotype. V is TRBV20-1 and J is TRBJ1-4, with 7 bases matching TRBD1. This CDR3 is built from 15 residues. Germline CDR1 is DFQATT and CDR2 is SNEGSKA (reference sequence). V dropped 5 bases and J dropped 7; count of bases not matched to a gene: 13. The CDR3 region has the DNA TGCAGTGCTCCGTGGACAGGCCCAAGGGGTGAAAAACTGTTTTTT. This translates into CSAPWTGPRGEKLFF.

Ten or more counts support this clonotype. The gene calls are TRBV4-1 and TRBJ2-3; D is undetermined. The V gene lost 1 base and the J gene lost 0 bases, with 8 bases spanning the gap. The CDR3 length is 15 residues. In germline, CDR1 is MGHRA, CDR2 YSYEKL. CDR3 nucleotide sequence: TGCGCCAGCAGCCAAGTTGGAGTAAGCACAGATACGCAGTATTTT. Protein: CASSQVGVSTDTQYF.

The chain combines TRBV5-5 with TRBJ2-7; D remains unclear. The CDR3 runs 14 residues. CDR1 SGHKS and CDR2 YYEKEE come from the germline V gene (reference sequence). Between the trimmed V and J ends, which lost 0 bases and 2 bases, there was a span of 9 bases. DNA for the CDR3: TGTGCCAGCAGCTTGGCTGCCACGACCTACGAGCAGTACTTC. This sequence encodes CASSLAATTYEQYF. The variable domain in full, completed from reference TRBV5-5 and TRBJ2-7, reads DAGVTQSPTHLIKTRGQQVTLRCSPISGHKSVSWYQQVLGQGPQFIFQYYEKEERGRGNFPDRFSARQFPNYSSELNVNALLLGDSALYLCASSLAATTYEQYFGPGTRLTVT.

The chain is built from TRBV20-1 and TRBJ2-7; unclear D gene. In germline, CDR1 is DFQATT, CDR2 SNEGSKA (reference sequence). The CDR3 loop spans 14 amino acids. V gave up 3 bases and J gave up 6 bases, with 18 bases separating them. CDR3 DNA sequence: TGCAGTGCTAGTCGGCAGGCTATCGTCGCCGAGCAGTACTTC. It is translated as CSASRQAIVAEQYF.

The chain recombines TRBV12-3 or TRBV12-4 with TRBJ2-1, with 7 nucleotides matching TRBD2. Unmatched junction bases numbered 6, after V lost 8 bases and J lost 8 bases. The CDR3 sequence is 12 residues long. CDR3 nucleotides: TGTGCCAGCCGAACACGGGGGGATGAGCAGTTCTTC. Translated, it gives CASRTRGDEQFF.

The sample holds many counts of this clonotype. The chain couples TRBV20-1 to TRBJ2-1; D remains ambiguous. Looked up from germline, CDR1 is DFQATT and CDR2 is SNEGSKA (reference sequence). This CDR3 has 13 amino acids. The V and J ends lost 3 bases and 12 bases respectively, with 18 bases between them. The CDR3 bases are TGCAGTGCTAGGGAACCTAGTGGGTTAGGGCAGTTCTTC. Translated: CSAREPSGLGQFF.

This clonotype has only a few counts. The rearrangement uses TRBV20-1 and TRBJ1-6; tentatively, D is TRBD1 (5 bases). V was pared by 3 bases and J by 7 bases, with 13 bases between. Germline lookup yields CDR1 DFQATT and CDR2 SNEGSKA (reference sequence). The CDR3 is 14 amino acids. CDR3 loop: CSASIGTRNSPLHF. Here the CDR3 DNA reads TGCAGTGCTAGTATAGGGACGAGGAATTCACCCCTCCACTTT.

This clonotype has a handful of counts. This chain joins TRBV29-1 and TRBJ1-4, with 8 bases fitting TRBD1. The ends lost 6 bases at V and 8 bases at J; junction bases unmatched: 5. The CDR3 runs to 12 residues. Germline lookup yields CDR1 SQVTM and CDR2 ANQGSEA. The CDR3 region is CSVRTGKEKLFF. DNA of the CDR3: TGCAGCGTAAGGACAGGGAAGGAAAAACTGTTTTTT.

This clonotype was counted at least ten times. The CDR3 reads CASTIIGGAETQYF. The CDR3 DNA follows: TGTGCCAGCACCATTATTGGGGGTGCGGAGACCCAGTACTTC. This chain connects TRBV12-3 or TRBV12-4 to TRBJ2-5; the D gene could be TRBD1 or TRBD2 (5 bases each). The CDR3 consists of 14 residues. Deletions cut 7 bases from V and 5 bases from J, with 17 bases between.

This clonotype was detected a few times. The rearrangement uses TRBV5-1 and TRBJ2-6; D remains unclear. Looked up from germline, CDR1 is SGHRS and CDR2 is YFSETQ. The ends were cut back, 3 bases at V and 0 bases at J, with 10 bases in the middle. This CDR3 comprises 16 residues. This chain's CDR3 is CASSSGRASGANVLTF. The CDR3 region has the DNA TGCGCCAGCAGCTCTGGACGGGCCTCTGGGGCCAACGTCCTGACTTTC.

This clonotype was seen ten or more times. The chain links TRBV10-3 to TRBJ2-1; 8 bases line up with TRBD1. Germline trimming cut 3 bases from V and 7 bases from J; bases unmatched to any gene: 8. Germline V gene lookup returns CDR1 ENHRY and CDR2 SYGVKD. The CDR3 sequence is 15 residues long. CDR3 nucleotides: TGTGCCATCAGTGAAAGGACAGGGACCGGGAATGAGCAGTTCTTC. Protein sequence: CAISERTGTGNEQFF.

The chain has TRBV20-1 and TRBJ2-2, with D possibly TRBD2 on 6 matching bases. The CDR3 spans 15 residues. Germline assignment: CDR1 DFQATT and CDR2 SNEGSKA (reference sequence). Trimming took off 6 bases at V and 1 base at J, with 15 bases between the two ends. CDR3 loop: CSAFRGSLNTGELFF. CDR3 sequence (DNA): TGCAGTGCCTTTCGGGGGTCCCTGAACACCGGGGAGCTGTTTTTT.

This clonotype was seen many times. V and J are TRBV10-3 and TRBJ2-5; D remains unclear. CDR3 length: 12 amino acids. The germline V gene has CDR1 ENHRY and CDR2 SYGVKD. V was cut by 0 bases and J by 5 bases, with 4 bases left in between. CDR3 residues: CAISESAETQYF. Here the CDR3 DNA reads TGTGCCATCAGTGAGTCAGCGGAGACCCAGTACTTC.

This clonotype was observed a handful of times. The chain combines TRBV25-1 with TRBJ2-6; D not resolved. The V end was cut by 4 bases, the J end by 1 base, with 5 bases between. This CDR3 spans 14 amino acids. In germline, CDR1 is MGHDK, CDR2 SYGVNS. CDR3 coding DNA: TGTGCCAGCAGTGTGAGTTCTGGGGCCAACGTCCTGACTTTC. It codes for CASSVSSGANVLTF.

This clonotype was detected many times. J is TRBJ2-7 and V is TRBV20-1; D may be TRBD1 (6 bases). The germline V and J ends were trimmed by 3 bases and 3 bases, with 9 bases remaining between them. Germline V gene lookup returns CDR1 DFQATT and CDR2 SNEGSKA (reference sequence). This CDR3 contains 12 residues. The CDR3 sequence is CSASTGNYEQYF. CDR3 DNA sequence: TGCAGTGCTAGTACAGGGAACTACGAGCAGTACTTC.

The sample holds a few counts of this clonotype. The chain couples TRBV6-1 to TRBJ1-1; D possibly corresponds to TRBD1 (5 bases). The CDR3 runs 13 residues. CDR1 and CDR2 from the germline V gene are MNHNS and SASEGT. V was clipped by 3 bases and J by 4 bases, with 9 bases between them. The chain's CDR3 is CASSDAGPTEAFF. CDR3 in DNA: TGTGCCAGCAGTGATGCAGGGCCCACTGAAGCTTTCTTT.

This clonotype occurred a few times. The rearrangement joins TRBV10-3 to TRBJ2-1; 8 positions match TRBD1. This CDR3 is 15 amino acids long. V was clipped by 4 bases and J by 8 bases; unmatched bases: 10. CDR1 and CDR2 (germline): ENHRY, SYGVKD. The CDR3 region has the DNA TGTGCCATCAGTGTCGGGCAGGGGGCGCGCGATGAGCAGTTCTTC. This sequence encodes CAISVGQGARDEQFF.

In its sample, this clonotype was seen many times. The genes are TRBV24-1 and TRBJ2-5, with 11 bases aligning to TRBD2. The junction had 2 bases not matched to a gene; V was cut back by 4 bases and J by 5 bases. The CDR3 runs 14 residues. Per the germline V gene, CDR1 is KGHDR and CDR2 is SFDVKD. Written as DNA, the CDR3 is TGTGCCACCAGTGACAGGACTAGCGGGGAGACCCAGTACTTC. The encoded protein is CATSDRTSGETQYF.

The table lists this clonotype with many counts. The chain employs TRBV29-1 and TRBJ1-5; no clear D gene. Germline V CDR1 and CDR2: SQVTM, ANQGSEA. This CDR3 spans 14 amino acids. V lost 8 bases and J lost 0, with 14 bases in between. The CDR3 sequence is CSSLFVASNQPQHF. The CDR3 DNA is TGCAGCTCCCTGTTCGTCGCTAGCAATCAGCCCCAGCATTTT.

The chain recombines TRBV15 with TRBJ1-1; weak D call: TRBD1 (5 bases). This CDR3 has 14 residues. CDR1 and CDR2 from the germline V gene are LNHNV and YYDKDF (reference sequence). V was cut by 3 bases and J by 0 bases, with 8 bases left in between. The CDR3 loop is CATSSETVNTEAFF. CDR3 nucleotide sequence: TGTGCCACCAGCAGCGAGACAGTGAACACTGAAGCTTTCTTT. The full variable domain, in which reference TRBV15 and TRBJ1-1 provide the parts outside the CDR3, is DAMVIQNPRYQVTQFGKPVTLSCSQTLNHNVMYWYQQKSSQAPKLLFHYYDKDFNNEADTPDNFQSRRPNTSFCFLDIRSPGLGDTAMYLCATSSETVNTEAFFGQGTRLTVV.

V is TRBV10-3 and J is TRBJ1-1; no reliable D call. Trimming took 0 bases from V and 4 from J, leaving 12 bases between them. The CDR3 runs to 15 residues. Germline-derived CDR1 and CDR2 are ENHRY and SYGVKD. CDR3 sequence (DNA): TGTGCCATCAGTGAGTCTAGCCTTTCGGGCACTGAAGCTTTCTTT. Protein product: CAISESSLSGTEAFF.

This clonotype was observed a handful of times. This chain connects TRBV29-1 to TRBJ2-5; possible D gene TRBD1, 5 bases. V lost 5 bases, J lost 1 base, and 14 bases lay in between. Germline V gene data show CDR1 as SQVTM and CDR2 as ANQGSEA. The CDR3 totals 14 residues. The CDR3 DNA follows: TGCAGCGTTACCCCGACAGTAATCCAAGAGACCCAGTACTTC. It specifies CSVTPTVIQETQYF.

This chain joins TRBV10-3 and TRBJ2-3, with D unclear. V was trimmed by 6 bases and J by 0 bases, leaving 7 bases between them. This CDR3 contains 13 residues. Germline assignment: CDR1 ENHRY and CDR2 SYGVKD. The CDR3 DNA reads as TGTGCCATCAGGGGGATTAGCACAGATACGCAGTATTTT. It encodes CAIRGISTDTQYF.

This clonotype was counted between two and nine times. This chain joins TRBV7-6 and TRBJ2-3, with D hard to call. The germline CDR1 and CDR2 sequences are SGHVS and FNYEAQ. Trimming shortened V by 5 bases and J by 0 bases, and 12 bases separated the two germline ends. The CDR3 extends over 15 amino acids. The CDR3 bases are TGTGCCAGCAGCGAAAACTTAGGGAGCACAGATACGCAGTATTTT. This sequence encodes CASSENLGSTDTQYF.

The chain joins TRBV25-1 to TRBJ2-5; D call uncertain. The V gene lost 1 base and the J gene lost 7 bases, with 10 bases spanning the gap. The CDR3 is 13 amino acids. Germline lookup yields CDR1 MGHDK and CDR2 SYGVNS. The CDR3 sequence is CASSEFRSRTQYF. The DNA of the CDR3 is TGTGCCAGCAGTGAATTCCGGTCTAGGACCCAGTACTTC.